The 17 T cell receptor beta chains reported below all come from one sample, sequenced in a study of shared clonotypes between healthy human individuals. The method was immunoSEQ multiplex PCR; TCRdb's version includes in-frame clones alone and lacks a portion of them. The sample contains almost 700,000 clones, about 91% of which appear only once. CD45RO-negative, CCR7-positively selected cells formed the naive CD8 fraction, excluding terminally differentiated effector memory CD45RA+ cells. The specimen sequenced was naive CD8+ T cells sorted from blood. These receptors came from a man between 25 and 39 years old in good health.

The chain links TRBV19 to TRBJ2-3; TRBD2 might be the D (5 bases). The CDR3 length is 15 residues. Per the germline V gene, CDR1 is LNHDA and CDR2 is SQIVND (reference sequence). The germline V and J ends were trimmed by 9 bases and 0 bases, with 16 bases remaining between them. CDR3 bases: TGTGCCAGCGGGGATTTGGTGGCAAGCACAGATACGCAGTATTTT. This sequence encodes CASGDLVASTDTQYF.

This clone appeared a single time. The CDR3 region is CATSRLNDRHYEQYF. Written as DNA, the CDR3 is TGTGCCACCAGCAGACTCAATGACAGGCACTACGAGCAGTACTTC. V is TRBV15 and J is TRBJ2-7, with D perhaps matching TRBD1 (6 bases). V dropped 2 bases and J dropped 3 bases, with 14 bases sitting between them. This CDR3 is built from 15 residues. Germline CDR1 and CDR2: LNHNV and YYDKDF (reference sequence).

The chain joins TRBV29-1 to TRBJ2-7, with D possibly TRBD2 on 5 matching bases. Germline V gene sequence: CDR1 SQVTM, CDR2 ANQGSEA. There are 13 residues in the CDR3. The germline V and J ends were trimmed by 4 bases and 4 bases, with 14 bases remaining between them. This CDR3 is CSVGGIRGYEQYF. Here the CDR3 DNA reads TGCAGCGTTGGAGGGATACGCGGGTACGAGCAGTACTTC.

This chain connects TRBV19 to TRBJ1-5, with TRBD1 identical over 7 bases. Germline trimming cut 9 bases from V and 4 bases from J; bases unmatched to any gene: 12. From germline, CDR1 is LNHDA and CDR2 SQIVND (reference sequence). The CDR3 extends over 15 amino acids. CDR3 nucleotide sequence: TGTGCCAGCACCCTCCGGGACAGTTTTAATCAGCCCCAGCATTTT. As protein: CASTLRDSFNQPQHF. Based on the CDR3 plus reference TRBV19 and TRBJ1-5, the full variable domain is DGGITQSPKYLFRKEGQNVTLSCEQNLNHDAMYWYRQDPGQGLRLIYYSQIVNDFQKGDIAEGYSVSREKKESFPLTVTSAQKNPTAFYLCASTLRDSFNQPQHFGDGTRLSIL.

The chain carries TRBV6-5 and TRBJ1-4; unclear D gene. Germline assignment: CDR1 MNHEY and CDR2 SVGAGI. CDR3 length: 14 amino acids. The V gene lost 4 bases and the J gene lost 5 bases, with 11 bases spanning the gap. The CDR3 sequence is CASSLNSRNEKLFF. The DNA of the CDR3 is TGTGCCAGCAGTTTAAACAGCCGAAATGAAAAACTGTTTTTT.

The count of this clone is one. The chain carries TRBV28 and TRBJ1-2; a possible D gene is TRBD1 (5 bases). CDR1 is MDHEN and CDR2 is SYDVKM in the germline V gene. The CDR3 runs 13 residues. V was clipped by 6 bases and J by 3 bases, with 11 bases between them. The DNA for the CDR3 is TGTGCCAGCAGGGACCAGGGCTACTATGGCTACACCTTC. Translated: CASRDQGYYGYTF.

This clone showed up just once. The chain employs TRBV19 and TRBJ1-5, with D perhaps TRBD1 (5 bases). Per the germline V gene, CDR1 is LNHDA and CDR2 is SQIVND (reference sequence). This CDR3 has 14 residues. Trimming removed 4 bases from V and 5 bases from J, with 12 bases in between. This chain's CDR3 is CASSTDSNHQPQHF. The CDR3 coding sequence is TGTGCCAGTAGTACAGACAGCAACCATCAGCCCCAGCATTTT.

This chain connects TRBV29-1 to TRBJ2-7; D possibly corresponds to TRBD1 (6 bases). V shed 6 bases and J shed 0 bases, with 12 bases lying between them. The CDR3 has 13 amino acids. Germline lookup yields CDR1 SQVTM and CDR2 ANQGSEA. In DNA form, the CDR3 reads TGCAGCGTAGAACAGGGAAACTCCTACGAGCAGTACTTC. Protein: CSVEQGNSYEQYF.

This clone has just a few counts. The chain links TRBV29-1 to TRBJ2-7, with 8 nucleotides matching TRBD2. The V gene end was trimmed by 7 bases and the J gene end by 7 bases; junction bases not matched to a gene: 15. This CDR3 spans 14 amino acids. The V gene's germline CDR1 is SQVTM and CDR2 ANQGSEA. CDR3 in amino acids: CSATFVEAGGEQYF. The CDR3 DNA sequence: TGCAGCGCGACCTTCGTCGAGGCGGGAGGAGAGCAGTACTTC.

Worth noting for this clone: The same CDR3 arises from other DNA sequences in this sample as well. The J gene is TRBJ2-1, the V gene TRBV2; D call uncertain. The V gene's germline CDR1 is SNHLY and CDR2 FYNNEI. CDR3 length: 10 residues. With 6 bases removed from V and 6 bases from J, the gap between germline ends came to 3 bases. DNA of the CDR3: TGTGCCAGCAGCGGCAATGAGCAGTTCTTC. It codes for CASSGNEQFF.

This chain joins TRBV29-1 and TRBJ2-1; 9 bases are shared with TRBD1. The CDR3 runs 13 residues. Unmatched junction bases numbered 4, after V lost 7 bases and J lost 3 bases. Germline values: CDR1 SQVTM, CDR2 ANQGSEA. The CDR3 loop is CSARQGDYNEQFF. CDR3 bases: TGCAGCGCCCGACAGGGGGACTACAATGAGCAGTTCTTC.

The CDR3 spells CASSWDLDTGELFF. The CDR3 region has the DNA TGTGCCAGCAGCTGGGACTTGGACACCGGGGAGCTGTTTTTT. The V and J genes are TRBV6-6 and TRBJ2-2; D may be TRBD2 (6 bases). This CDR3 has 14 residues. Germline loops: CDR1 MNHNY, CDR2 SVGAGI (reference sequence). The V end lost 6 bases, the J end lost 3 bases, and 11 bases lay between the germline ends.

The chain is built from TRBV7-9 and TRBJ2-5; 8 bases are a match to TRBD1. The CDR3 runs 18 residues. Looked up from germline, CDR1 is SEHNR and CDR2 is FQNEAQ (reference sequence). J gave up 4 bases and V 0 bases, and 13 bases lay outside the gene matches. The CDR3 spells CASSLAGGGQGRRETQYF. The CDR3 DNA reads TGTGCCAGCAGCTTAGCGGGGGGAGGACAGGGAAGGCGAGAGACCCAGTACTTC.

This chain uses TRBV7-9 with TRBJ1-2; no definite D call. V dropped 5 bases and J dropped 4 bases, with 11 bases sitting between them. CDR1 is SEHNR, CDR2 FQNEAQ, per germline (reference sequence). The CDR3 has 13 residues. DNA for the CDR3: TGTGCCAGCAGCACCGACGGAGGCTATGGCTACACCTTC. As protein: CASSTDGGYGYTF.

The gene calls are TRBV4-1 and TRBJ2-7; D possibly corresponds to TRBD1 (6 bases). V was pared by 2 bases and J by 1 base, with 18 bases between. This CDR3 contains 17 residues. In germline, CDR1 is MGHRA, CDR2 YSYEKL. Here the CDR3 reads CASSQPNIQGLSYEQYF. In DNA, the CDR3 is TGCGCCAGCAGCCAACCAAACATACAGGGCCTATCCTACGAGCAGTACTTC.

The chain recombines TRBV27 with TRBJ2-1; TRBD1 or TRBD2 may be the D gene (5 bases each). Trimming took 5 bases from V and 3 from J, leaving 11 bases between them. The CDR3 totals 14 residues. Germline CDR1 is MNHEY and CDR2 is SMNVEV (reference sequence). The CDR3 loop reads CASSRGQHYNEQFF. Here the CDR3 DNA reads TGTGCCAGCAGTCGGGGCCAACACTACAATGAGCAGTTCTTC.

The chain combines TRBV6-6 with TRBJ2-5, with D possibly matching TRBD2 (5 bases). CDR3 length: 16 amino acids. CDR1 and CDR2 (germline): MNHNY, SVGAGI (reference sequence). Trimming stripped 0 bases from V and 2 bases from J, with 13 bases between. CDR3 loop: CASSYSMGEGQETQYF. The CDR3 bases are TGTGCCAGCAGTTACTCGATGGGAGAGGGTCAAGAGACCCAGTACTTC.